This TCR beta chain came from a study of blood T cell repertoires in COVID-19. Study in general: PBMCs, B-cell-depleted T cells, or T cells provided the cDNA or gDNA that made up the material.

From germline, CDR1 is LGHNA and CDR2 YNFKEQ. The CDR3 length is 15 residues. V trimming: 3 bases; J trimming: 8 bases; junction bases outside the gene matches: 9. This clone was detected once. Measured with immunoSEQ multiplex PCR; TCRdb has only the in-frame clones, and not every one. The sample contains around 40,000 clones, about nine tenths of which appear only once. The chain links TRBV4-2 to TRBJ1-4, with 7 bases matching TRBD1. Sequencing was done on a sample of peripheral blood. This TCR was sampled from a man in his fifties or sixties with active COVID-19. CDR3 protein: CASSQPQGWGEKLFF. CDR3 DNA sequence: TGTGCCAGCAGCCAGCCACAGGGGTGGGGGGAAAAACTGTTTTTT.